This T cell receptor beta chain came from a study of a mutant IDH1 vaccine in newly diagnosed glioma (dated by TCRdb to the early 2020s). In terms of the full investigation: Patients were given eight vaccinations, in weeks 1, 3, 5, 7, 11, 15, 19 and 23, which matched visits V03 through V10. In the chemotherapy-containing groups, vaccination started alongside temozolomide cycles, whereas in patients who had radiotherapy alone it started 4-6 weeks after radiotherapy. Of the roughly 33 treated patients, 62.5% were male and 37.5% were female, and a mean age of approximately 40 years was recorded. Prior to enrollment, standard therapy consisting of radiotherapy alone, temozolomide alone, or radiochemotherapy with temozolomide had been administered to patients, with the combination being received by most patients. Peripheral blood was drawn at six visits: V03 (baseline), V05, V07, V10, V12 and V13. Longitudinal TCRB deep sequencing was performed for fewer than 30 treated patients wherever samples were available for exploratory analyses.

Libraries came from the immunoSEQ multiplex PCR assay. Rearranged TCR beta chain sequences were amplified with the hsTCRB Kit following the manufacturer's protocol. Sequencing of TCRB libraries was carried out on an Illumina MiSeq. As for how the authors treated the data: The kit vendor's proprietary platform handled demultiplexing, trimming and gene mapping. As stored in TCRdb, this immuneACCESS dataset retains in-frame rearrangements with V and J assigned. A fraction of the clones does not appear; measured against another copy, unresolved V genes explain less than half of the discrepancy, and the remainder lacks a known reason. V and J calls and clone size follow that table, whereas D and trimming were derived from the DNA. A total of about 60,000 clones appear in this sample, roughly four fifths of them only once. Jointly, the top ten make up around 3.5% of the sample. The research as a whole found: The authors stated that sample limitations prevented analyses of patient blood samples from being reproduced. PBMC samples for TCRB deep sequencing were selected based on availability. Immune responses induced by the vaccine were seen in roughly 92% of patients across multiple MHC alleles. Pseudoprogression appeared unrelated to alterations in the top peripheral T cell clonotypes detected by TCRB sequencing.

Between the V and J ends, shortened by 1 base and 5 bases respectively, the junction contains 17 bases. As encoded in the germline V gene (reference sequence), CDR1 is LNHDA while CDR2 is SQIVND. The CDR3 holds 16 amino acids from the cysteine to the phenylalanine. The kept DNA is CDR3 alone, 48 bases in frame from the first base. The time point tag for this specimen amounts to: week 11, during vaccination. Each vaccine dose, consisting of 300 ug of a 20-mer mutant IDH1 peptide in Montanide, was administered subcutaneously with topical imiquimod. Donors had newly diagnosed WHO grade 3 or 4 IDH1-mutant astrocytomas with loss of nuclear ATRX. The samples were drawn from NOA16, a multicentre, single-arm, open-label phase I trial in Germany that tested a mutant IDH1 peptide vaccine in humans for the first time. Genomic DNA for TCRB sequencing was isolated from EDTA blood with the DNeasy Blood and Tissue Kit.

With regard to this clone: The antigen it recognizes is unknown. No clone much larger than this one lies a single base away; base qualities are absent.

The V gene is TRBV19 and the J gene is TRBJ1-1; TRBD1 could be the D gene, as 6 bases match. The source of this sequence is a man younger than 45 with glioma. The source material was PBMCs, sampled from a glioma patient whose treatment included an IDH1 peptide vaccine. In nucleotides, the sequence is TGTGCCAGTAGTATAGTCCCGGGGGCAACCGTTACTGAAGCTTTCTTT. This translates into CASSIVPGATVTEAFF.